These 10 T cell receptor beta chains originate from one sample sequenced in a study of T cell responses to AZD1222 COVID-19 vaccine. The repertoire was sequenced with immunoSEQ multiplex PCR; TCRdb's copy has only in-frame clones and lacks some. The sample yields 95,000 to 150,000 clones, around 85% seen once. Source: peripheral blood, taken 28 days after the second AZD1222 dose. The receptors stem from an adult who received the AZD1222 COVID-19 vaccine.

The count of this clone is one. This rearrangement joins TRBV18 to TRBJ1-2; D is ambiguous. Trimming removed 1 base from V and 0 bases from J, with 12 bases in between. Germline CDR1 is KGHSH and CDR2 is LQKENI. This CDR3 spans 16 amino acids. The CDR3 is CASSPQRAPTNYGYTF. The CDR3 region has the DNA TGTGCCAGCTCACCACAACGGGCACCAACTAACTATGGCTACACCTTC.

This rearrangement joins TRBV4-2 to TRBJ1-4, with TRBD1 as a possible D gene (5 bases). Germline V lookup: CDR1 LGHNA, CDR2 YNFKEQ. V was clipped by 0 bases and J by 8 bases, with 13 bases between them. The CDR3 contains 15 residues. The CDR3 DNA follows: TGTGCCAGCAGCCAAGATACCGACAGCTGGGAAAAACTGTTTTTT. Protein sequence: CASSQDTDSWEKLFF.

The chain carries TRBV9 and TRBJ2-1; D is uncertain. Germline V gene data show CDR1 as SGDLS and CDR2 as YYNGEE. This CDR3 comprises 15 residues. V lost 5 bases to trimming and J lost 0 bases, with 12 bases between them. In DNA form, the CDR3 reads TGTGCCAGCAGTGGTGACGGACGCTCCTACAATGAGCAGTTCTTC. Its protein product is CASSGDGRSYNEQFF.

J is TRBJ1-5 and V is TRBV28; TRBD1 agrees at 10 bases. V gave up 7 bases and J gave up 7 bases; unmatched junction bases: 13. Germline V gene data show CDR1 as MDHEN and CDR2 as SYDVKM. This CDR3 is 16 amino acids long. The CDR3 DNA follows: TGTGCCAGCAACCGGGGGGTGGACAGGGGGGAACAGCCCCAGCATTTT. Translating it yields CASNRGVDRGEQPQHF.

CDR3 region: CASSYSSRDRGNYGYTF. Written as DNA, the CDR3 is TGTGCCAGCAGTTACTCGTCCCGGGACAGGGGGAACTATGGCTACACCTTC. The chain has TRBV6-2 or TRBV6-3 and TRBJ1-2; 11 nucleotides agree with TRBD1. This CDR3 has 17 residues. Germline V CDR1 and CDR2: MNHEY, SVGEGT. The V segment lost 0 bases and the J segment 2 bases; nucleotides outside the gene matches: 5.

The chain employs TRBV6-5 and TRBJ2-7; TRBD1 aligns across 9 bases. The CDR3 has 14 residues. V was clipped by 6 bases and J by 2 bases; unmatched bases: 5. CDR1 MNHEY and CDR2 SVGAGI come from the germline V gene. Written as DNA, the CDR3 is TGTGCCAGCAGATCTAGGGACAGGGCCTACGAGCAGTACTTC. Translated: CASRSRDRAYEQYF.

CDR3 amino acids: CASSLFGEGWDTEAFF. Written as DNA, the CDR3 is TGCGCCAGCAGCTTGTTTGGGGAGGGGTGGGACACTGAAGCTTTCTTT. The J gene is TRBJ1-1, the V gene TRBV5-1, with D tentatively TRBD1 (5 bases). V lost 1 base to trimming and J lost 3 bases, with 16 bases between them. The CDR3 has 16 residues. Germline V CDR1 and CDR2: SGHRS, YFSETQ. The whole variable domain, remainder taken from reference TRBV5-1 and TRBJ1-1, is KAGVTQTPRYLIKTRGQQVTLSCSPISGHRSVSWYQQTPGQGLQFLFEYFSETQRNKGNFPGRFSGRQFSNSRSEMNVSTLELGDSALYLCASSLFGEGWDTEAFFGQGTRLTVV.

The CDR3 nucleotides are TGTGCCAGCAGCTTAGCGCAAACAGGGAACACCGGGGAGCTGTTTTTT. Protein product: CASSLAQTGNTGELFF. This chain connects TRBV7-2 to TRBJ2-2, with D maybe TRBD1 (5 bases). Per the germline V gene, CDR1 is SGHTA and CDR2 is FQGNSA. The V gene lost 0 bases and the J gene lost 1 base, with 9 bases spanning the gap. There are 16 residues in the CDR3. Drawing the rest from reference TRBV7-2 and TRBJ2-2, the complete variable domain is GAGVSQSPSNKVTEKGKDVELRCDPISGHTALYWYRQSLGQGLEFLIYFQGNSAPDKSGLPSDRFSAERTGGSVSTLTIQRTQQEDSAVYLCASSLAQTGNTGELFFGEGSRLTVL.

This clone was counted a few times. The chain is built from TRBV7-2 and TRBJ1-5, with a tentative D call TRBD1 (6 bases). This CDR3 contains 14 residues. V was shortened by 3 bases and J by 5 bases, with 11 bases between the two germline ends. In germline, CDR1 is SGHTA, CDR2 FQGNSA. The chain's CDR3 is CASSLKGDYQPQHF. The DNA for the CDR3 is TGTGCCAGCAGCTTGAAGGGGGATTATCAGCCCCAGCATTTT.

This chain connects TRBV12-3 or TRBV12-4 to TRBJ2-3; D remains ambiguous. The CDR3 totals 12 residues. Between the trimmed V and J ends, which lost 7 bases and 2 bases, there was a span of 7 bases. CDR3 sequence (DNA): TGTGCCAGCAACCCTTCCACAGATACGCAGTATTTT. Translated, it gives CASNPSTDTQYF.